This T cell receptor beta chain was captured in a study of cytomegalovirus exposure and HLA in healthy donors. Germline V gene lookup returns CDR1 SGHTA and CDR2 FQGNSA. The ends were cut back, 6 bases at V and 2 bases at J, with 10 bases in the middle. The CDR3 extends over 13 amino acids. The donors were part of the approximately 130-subject validation cohort, which stood apart from the roughly 700-subject first cohort. Measured with immunoSEQ multiplex PCR; TCRdb has only the in-frame clones, and not every one. The sample lists 130,000 to 150,000 clones, 85% to 90% seen once, with over 6.5% in the top ten. Study-level results: Subsequent analysis found a tendency for first-cohort TCR clusters to co-occur within the 120 or so validation repertoires.

In regard to this clone: The antigen is not known.

V usage is TRBV7-2 and J usage is TRBJ1-2, with TRBD1 as a possible D gene (6 bases). Material for sequencing was PBMCs. The sequence came from a woman between 18 and 30 years old in good health and CMV-seropositive. The CDR3 is CASSGQGNYGYTF. In DNA, the CDR3 is TGTGCCAGCAGTGGGCAGGGGAACTATGGCTACACCTTC.